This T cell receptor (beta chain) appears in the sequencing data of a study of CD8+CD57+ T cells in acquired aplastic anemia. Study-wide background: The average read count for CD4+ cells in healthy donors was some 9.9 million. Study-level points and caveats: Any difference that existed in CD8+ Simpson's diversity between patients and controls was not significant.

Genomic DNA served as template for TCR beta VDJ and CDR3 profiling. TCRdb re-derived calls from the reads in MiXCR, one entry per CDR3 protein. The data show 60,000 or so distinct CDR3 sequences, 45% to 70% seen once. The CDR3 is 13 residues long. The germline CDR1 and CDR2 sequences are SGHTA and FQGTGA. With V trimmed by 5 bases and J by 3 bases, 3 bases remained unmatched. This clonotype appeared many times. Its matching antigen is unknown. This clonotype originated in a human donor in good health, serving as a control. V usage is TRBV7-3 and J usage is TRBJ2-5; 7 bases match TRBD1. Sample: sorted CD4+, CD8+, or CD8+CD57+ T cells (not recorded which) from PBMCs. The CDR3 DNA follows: TGTGCCAGCAGCCGGGGACAGAAAGAGACCCAGTACTTC. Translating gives CASSRGQKETQYF.